This note documents a single TCR beta chain sequence. What antigen it recognizes has not been identified. No qualities accompany the bases; no much larger clone lies one base away. Library creation used PCR. Data came from an Illumina HiSeq 2000. TCRdb reworked the public reads: Q25 trimming with fastp, MiXCR clone assembly, productive beta chains retained. Rows with a matching CDR3 protein are joined into one entry that keeps the most common DNA and genes. Across this sample there are more than 85,000 distinct CDR3 sequences, with approximately 49% seen only once. Roughly 11% of the sample belongs to the ten largest clones. This entry comes from a study of CDR3 diversity in severe acne (dated by TCRdb to the late 2010s). Spanning cysteine to phenylalanine, the CDR3 consists of 13 amino acids. Only the CDR3 DNA is retained, 39 bases long and in frame from the first base. The germline V gene (reference sequence) supplies CDR1 DFQATT and CDR2 SNEGSKA.

This TCR was sampled from a male donor with severe acne vulgaris. Source material: blood. The chain links TRBV20-1 with TRBJ2-1; 15 nucleotides in the junction match TRBD2. The CDR3 is CSRTSGRVNEQFF. At the DNA level, the sequence is TGCAGCAGGACTAGCGGGAGGGTCAATGAGCAGTTCTTC.